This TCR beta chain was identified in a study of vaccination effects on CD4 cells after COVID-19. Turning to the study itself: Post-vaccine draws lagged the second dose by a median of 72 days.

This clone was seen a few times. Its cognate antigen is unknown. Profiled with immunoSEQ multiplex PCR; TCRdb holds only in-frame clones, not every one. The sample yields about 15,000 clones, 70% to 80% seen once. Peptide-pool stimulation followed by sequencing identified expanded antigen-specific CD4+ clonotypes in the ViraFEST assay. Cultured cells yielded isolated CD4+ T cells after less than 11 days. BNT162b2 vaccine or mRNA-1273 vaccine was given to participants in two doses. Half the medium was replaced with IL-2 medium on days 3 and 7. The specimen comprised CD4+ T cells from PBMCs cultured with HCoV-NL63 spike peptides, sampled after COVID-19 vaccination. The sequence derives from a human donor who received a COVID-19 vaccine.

The CDR3 loop reads CSGLRGTLNTEAFF. DNA for the CDR3: TGCAGCGGCTTGAGGGGGACACTGAACACTGAAGCTTTCTTT. The chain joins TRBV29-1 to TRBJ1-1; D might be TRBD1 (6 bases). Germline V lookup: CDR1 SQVTM, CDR2 ANQGSEA. Trimming removed 7 bases from V and 0 bases from J, with 15 bases in between. The CDR3 has 14 amino acids.